This TCR beta chain was found in a study of T cells in Graves' hyperthyroidism and ophthalmopathy. TCR beta CDR3 regions were amplified from RNA transcripts. First-round RT-PCR targeting the TCR CDR3 was performed with the HTBI primer set. TCRdb processed the multiplex PCR reads anew with MiXCR; each CDR3 protein has one entry. The sample records around 620,000 distinct CDR3 sequences, around 46% being singletons. V shed 4 bases and J shed 3 bases, with 13 bases lying between them. The germline CDR1 and CDR2 sequences are SQVTM and ANQGSEA. The CDR3 runs 13 residues. This clonotype was seen more than once but under ten times.

The source material was peripheral blood or thyroid tissue (not recorded which). The receptor's source is an adult woman with Graves' disease, either hyperthyroidism or ophthalmopathy (not recorded which). This chain joins TRBV29-1 and TRBJ2-7; D tentatively fits TRBD1 or TRBD2 (5 bases each). CDR3 DNA sequence: TGCAGCGTTGGGGACGGGGCATTCTACGAGCAGTACTTC. It encodes CSVGDGAFYEQYF.